Shown below are 20 T cell receptor beta chains from a single sample sequenced in a study of shared clonotypes between healthy human individuals. Here immunoSEQ multiplex PCR was the method, and the copy in TCRdb shows in-frame clones only, minus some. The sample lists roughly 1,600,000 clones; approximately 98.5% were seen once. Sequencing was performed on naive CD4+ T cells sorted from blood. This sample's subset: CD45RA+ positively selected. The receptors were gathered from a young man in good health.

The rearrangement uses TRBV11-3 and TRBJ1-1; D is ambiguous. CDR1 SGHNT and CDR2 YENEEA come from the germline V gene. V lost 5 bases, J lost 2 bases, and 6 bases lay in between. CDR3 length: 12 amino acids. CDR3 coding DNA: TGTGCCAGCAGCCATGTCAACACTGAAGCTTTCTTT. Its translation is CASSHVNTEAFF.

The CDR3 nucleotides are TGTGCCAGCAGCTTAACAGGGGACAGGGGATCCGAGCAGTACTTC. This codes for CASSLTGDRGSEQYF. The chain joins TRBV7-3 to TRBJ2-7, with TRBD1 matching 10 bases. Losses at the gene ends were 0 bases for V and 6 bases for J; bases not matched to a gene: 5. CDR3 size: 15 residues. The germline gives CDR1 SGHTA, CDR2 FQGTGA.

The chain combines TRBV7-9 with TRBJ1-2; D gene unclear. The CDR3 consists of 15 residues. V lost 5 bases and J 0 bases, leaving 13 bases between the germline ends. Germline CDR1 and CDR2: SEHNR and FQNEAQ (reference sequence). CDR3 amino acids: CASSRSRTTNYGYTF. The CDR3 nucleotides read TGTGCCAGCAGCCGATCACGCACAACTAACTATGGCTACACCTTC.

Comment on this clone: Distinct nucleotide sequences in the sample also encode this CDR3. The V and J genes are TRBV18 and TRBJ2-6; the D call may be TRBD1 or TRBD2 (5 bases each). The V end lost 3 bases, the J end lost 2 bases, and 8 bases lay between the germline ends. The CDR3 length is 15 residues. Germline loops: CDR1 KGHSH, CDR2 LQKENI. The CDR3 region is CASSPRGPGANVLTF. In DNA, the CDR3 is TGTGCCAGCTCACCCCGGGGACCTGGGGCCAACGTCCTGACTTTC.

This chain uses TRBV9 with TRBJ2-3; the D is unclear. Trimming took off 4 bases at V and 10 bases at J, with 16 bases between the two ends. This CDR3 has 13 amino acids. CDR1 is SGDLS, CDR2 YYNGEE, per germline. The DNA for the CDR3 is TGTGCCAGCAGCATAGACTCACAGATACCGCAGTATTTT. Its protein product is CASSIDSQIPQYF.

The chain combines TRBV7-3 with TRBJ2-7, with TRBD1 matching 9 bases. Trimming cost V 5 bases and J 6 bases; bases outside gene matches: 8. The CDR3 extends over 14 amino acids. Germline V gene lookup returns CDR1 SGHTA and CDR2 FQGTGA. The CDR3 protein is CASSVGQGIGEQYF. The CDR3 nucleotides read TGTGCCAGCAGCGTAGGACAGGGGATCGGCGAGCAGTACTTC. Full variable domain (missing parts from reference TRBV7-3 and TRBJ2-7): GAGVSQTPSNKVTEKGKYVELRCDPISGHTALYWYRQSLGQGPEFLIYFQGTGAADDSGLPNDRFFAVRPEGSVSTLKIQRTERGDSAVYLCASSVGQGIGEQYFGPGTRLTVT.

V gene TRBV28 combines with J gene TRBJ2-7, with D perhaps TRBD1 (6 bases). Looked up from germline, CDR1 is MDHEN and CDR2 is SYDVKM. The CDR3 has 14 residues. V lost 5 bases, J lost 4 bases, and 15 bases lay in between. DNA for the CDR3: TGTGCCAGCAGTACCCAAGGGACACAATACGAGCAGTACTTC. This translates into CASSTQGTQYEQYF.

This chain links TRBV29-1 with TRBJ2-5; maybe TRBD2 (5 bases). With 5 bases removed from V and 3 bases from J, the gap between germline ends came to 10 bases. The CDR3 extends over 12 amino acids. Germline V gives CDR1 SQVTM, CDR2 ANQGSEA. The CDR3 region has the DNA TGCAGCGTTTCTCGGGATAAAGAGACCCAGTACTTC. Its translation: CSVSRDKETQYF.

V is TRBV7-7 and J is TRBJ2-3; TRBD1 matches 7 bases. Trimming took 5 bases from V and 8 from J; bases not matched to a gene: 10. The CDR3 length is 14 residues. Germline values: CDR1 SSHAT, CDR2 FNYEAQ (reference sequence). CDR3 residues: CASSLTGSTPTQYF. The CDR3 DNA reads as TGTGCCAGCAGCCTGACAGGGTCGACTCCTACGCAGTATTTT. Variable domain in full (rest from reference TRBV7-7 and TRBJ2-3): GAGVSQSPRYKVTKRGQDVTLRCDPISSHATLYWYQQALGQGPEFLTYFNYEAQPDKSGLPSDRFSAERPEGSISTLTIQRTEQRDSAMYRCASSLTGSTPTQYFGPGTRLTVL.

The chain has TRBV7-8 and TRBJ1-1, with 8 bases that match TRBD1. J was trimmed by 0 bases and V by 2 bases; bases with no gene match: 5. Germline CDR1 is SGHVS and CDR2 is FQNEAQ. This CDR3 region has 16 residues. CDR3 nucleotides: TGTGCCAGCAGCTTATTAAGACAGGGGATGAACACTGAAGCTTTCTTT. It codes for CASSLLRQGMNTEAFF.

This chain links TRBV7-9 with TRBJ2-2; TRBD2 agrees at 7 bases. Germline loops: CDR1 SEHNR, CDR2 FQNEAQ (reference sequence). The CDR3 contains 16 residues. J was trimmed by 0 bases and V by 5 bases; bases with no gene match: 6. CDR3 in DNA: TGTGCCAGCAGCGTGGCGGGACTATCGAACACCGGGGAGCTGTTTTTT. Translating gives CASSVAGLSNTGELFF.

The chain carries TRBV7-8 and TRBJ1-4, with D possibly TRBD1 on 6 matching bases. Germline-derived CDR1 and CDR2 are SGHVS and FQNEAQ. This CDR3 comprises 15 residues. The V gene lost 5 bases and the J gene lost 0 bases, with 10 bases spanning the gap. The CDR3: CASSPGQTTNEKLFF. The CDR3 DNA reads as TGTGCCAGCAGCCCAGGACAGACAACTAATGAAAAACTGTTTTTT.

V usage is TRBV5-5 and J usage is TRBJ1-5; D gene unclear. Germline V gene data show CDR1 as SGHKS and CDR2 as YYEKEE (reference sequence). This CDR3 spans 18 amino acids. Trimming stripped 0 bases from V and 0 bases from J, with 16 bases between. Written as DNA, the CDR3 is TGTGCCAGCAGCTTGGGCCTGGACGACCGTTATAGCAATCAGCCCCAGCATTTT. The encoded protein is CASSLGLDDRYSNQPQHF.

This rearrangement joins TRBV25-1 to TRBJ2-3; no firm D call. The V and J ends lost 8 bases and 3 bases respectively, with 9 bases between them. This CDR3 has 12 amino acids. Germline V gene sequence: CDR1 MGHDK, CDR2 SYGVNS. The CDR3 DNA reads TGTGCCAGCGAAAGAGGAACAGATACGCAGTATTTT. This codes for CASERGTDTQYF.

The chain has TRBV5-1 and TRBJ2-3, with D tentatively TRBD2 (7 bases). The germline gives CDR1 SGHRS, CDR2 YFSETQ. This CDR3 spans 18 amino acids. V was cut by 5 bases and J by 0 bases, with 22 bases left in between. CDR3 in amino acids: CASRRGGGTKFSTDTQYF. The CDR3 DNA reads as TGCGCCAGCAGGAGAGGGGGAGGGACCAAATTTAGCACAGATACGCAGTATTTT.

The J gene is TRBJ2-1, the V gene TRBV7-9, with D possibly TRBD2 on 6 matching bases. CDR3 length equals 14 residues. With 5 bases removed from V and 7 bases from J, the gap between germline ends came to 15 bases. CDR1 and CDR2 (germline): SEHNR, FQNEAQ (reference sequence). CDR3 sequence (DNA): TGTGCCAGCAGCAACACCTCTAGCGTTAATGAGCAGTTCTTC. This translates into CASSNTSSVNEQFF.

The chain is built from TRBV4-3 and TRBJ2-1; 15 bases align to TRBD2. The V gene's germline CDR1 is LGHNA and CDR2 YSLEER. This CDR3 comprises 16 residues. J was trimmed by 6 bases and V by 4 bases; bases with no gene match: 4. The CDR3 reads CASSRTSGRGGNEQFF. CDR3 DNA sequence: TGCGCCAGCAGCCGGACTAGCGGGAGGGGTGGCAATGAGCAGTTCTTC.

The V and J genes are TRBV28 and TRBJ2-7; D is unresolved. The V end lost 7 bases, the J end lost 0 bases, and 10 bases lay between the germline ends. CDR1 is MDHEN and CDR2 is SYDVKM in the germline V gene. The CDR3 is made up of 13 amino acids. CDR3 DNA sequence: TGTGCCAGCAACTGGCGCCTCTCCTACGAGCAGTACTTC. Its protein product is CASNWRLSYEQYF.

The chain uses TRBV5-1 and TRBJ2-1; 7 bases are shared with TRBD2. The V gene's germline CDR1 is SGHRS and CDR2 YFSETQ. CDR3 length: 18 amino acids. Trimming at V came to 0 bases and at J to 4 bases, leaving 13 bases not matched to a gene. The CDR3: CASSLGSGPSGLYNEQFF. In DNA, the CDR3 is TGCGCCAGCAGCTTGGGTTCTGGGCCTAGCGGCTTATACAATGAGCAGTTCTTC. Full variable domain (rest looked up from reference TRBV5-1 and TRBJ2-1): KAGVTQTPRYLIKTRGQQVTLSCSPISGHRSVSWYQQTPGQGLQFLFEYFSETQRNKGNFPGRFSGRQFSNSRSEMNVSTLELGDSALYLCASSLGSGPSGLYNEQFFGPGTRLTVL.

The chain carries TRBV7-9 and TRBJ2-2, with 14 bases aligning to TRBD2. Germline CDR1 SEHNR, CDR2 FQNEAQ (reference sequence). The CDR3 extends over 16 amino acids. V was clipped by 5 bases and J by 6 bases; unmatched bases: 5. CDR3 in amino acids: CASSQPGLAGAGELFF. The CDR3 coding sequence is TGTGCCAGCAGCCAACCGGGACTAGCGGGAGCCGGGGAGCTGTTTTTT.